Below, 6 T cell receptor beta chains from the same sample are listed, as sequenced in a study of T cell repertoires in cytomegalovirus infection. TCRdb fed the reads into MiXCR, producing one record per CDR3 protein. Among 200,000 to 300,000 distinct CDR3 sequences, 10% to 15% were seen once, and the ten largest hold approximately 1.8%. The specimen was PBMCs. The receptors originated from a human donor in good health (CMV status not recorded). Some clones in this sample may be carry-over from other donors' samples.

There are many counts of this clonotype. This chain connects TRBV7-8 to TRBJ1-5, with a possible D match to TRBD1 (6 bases). Trimming removed 5 bases at V and 6 bases at J, with 23 bases between. The CDR3 is 17 amino acids. Germline-derived CDR1 and CDR2 are SGHVS and FQNEAQ. The DNA for the CDR3 is TGTGCCAGCAGCCGAGCCCAGACACCCGGAGGGGGTCAGCCCCAGCATTTT. Its protein is CASSRAQTPGGGQPQHF.

The chain combines TRBV5-6 with TRBJ1-1; a possible D gene is TRBD1 (5 bases). V lost 3 bases and J 2 bases, leaving 14 bases between the germline ends. In germline, CDR1 is SGHDT, CDR2 YYEEEE. This CDR3 spans 15 amino acids. The DNA for the CDR3 is TGTGCCAGCAGCTGGGGGGGACGGCACAACACTGAAGCTTTCTTT. Translated, it gives CASSWGGRHNTEAFF. The entire variable domain, with the rest obtained from reference TRBV5-6 and TRBJ1-1, is as follows: DAGVTQSPTHLIKTRGQQVTLRCSPKSGHDTVSWYQQALGQGPQFIFQYYEEEERQRGNFPDRFSGHQFPNYSSELNVNALLLGDSALYLCASSWGGRHNTEAFFGQGTRLTVV.

This clonotype was counted ten times or more. The J gene is TRBJ1-4, the V gene TRBV28, with D possibly TRBD1 on 5 matching bases. V was shortened by 8 bases and J by 2 bases, with 9 bases between the two germline ends. The germline V gene has CDR1 MDHEN and CDR2 SYDVKM. The CDR3 spans 13 residues. CDR3 nucleotide sequence: TGTGCCAGCTGGGGGTGGACTAATGAAAAACTGTTTTTT. This codes for CASWGWTNEKLFF.

This clonotype showed up many times. The chain links TRBV7-2 to TRBJ2-6, with 7 nucleotides matching TRBD1. In germline, CDR1 is SGHTA, CDR2 FQGNSA. Trimming took 7 bases from V and 0 from J; bases not matched to a gene: 9. The CDR3 length is 17 residues. The CDR3 nucleotides are TGTGCCAGCAACCCGGGACAGCGTCTCTCTGGGGCCAACGTCCTGACTTTC. The encoded protein is CASNPGQRLSGANVLTF.

This clonotype was picked up a small number of times. The chain uses TRBV2 and TRBJ2-3; perhaps TRBD1 as D (5 bases). Trimming took off 4 bases at V and 6 bases at J, with 14 bases between the two ends. Germline CDR1 is SNHLY and CDR2 is FYNNEI. The CDR3 is made up of 14 amino acids. CDR3 coding DNA: TGTGCCAGCAGTGTTGGGGCCCTCCCTGATACGCAGTATTTT. Translation gives CASSVGALPDTQYF.

This clonotype has ten or more counts. The chain has TRBV14 and TRBJ1-6; 7 bases are shared with TRBD1. V lost 5 bases and J lost 7; bases outside the gene matches: 5. Germline V gene lookup returns CDR1 SGHDN and CDR2 FVKESK. This CDR3 is built from 14 residues. CDR3 DNA sequence: TGTGCCAGCAGCTGGGGACAGTCAAATTCACCCCTCCACTTT. Protein sequence: CASSWGQSNSPLHF.